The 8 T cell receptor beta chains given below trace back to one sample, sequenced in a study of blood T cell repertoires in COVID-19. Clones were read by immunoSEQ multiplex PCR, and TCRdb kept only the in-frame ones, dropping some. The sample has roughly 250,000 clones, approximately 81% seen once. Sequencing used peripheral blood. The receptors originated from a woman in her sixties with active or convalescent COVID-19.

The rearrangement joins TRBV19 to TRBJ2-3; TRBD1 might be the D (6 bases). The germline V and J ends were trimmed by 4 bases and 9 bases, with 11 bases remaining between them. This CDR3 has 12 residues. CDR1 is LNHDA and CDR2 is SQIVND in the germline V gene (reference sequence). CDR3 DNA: TGTGCCAGTAGTACTGGCAGGGGCACGCAGTATTTT. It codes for CASSTGRGTQYF.

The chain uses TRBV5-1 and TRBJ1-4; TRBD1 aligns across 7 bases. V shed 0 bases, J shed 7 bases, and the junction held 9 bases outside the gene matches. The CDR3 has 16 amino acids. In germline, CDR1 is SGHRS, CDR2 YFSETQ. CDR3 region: CASSLGGGRGGEKLFF. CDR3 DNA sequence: TGCGCCAGCAGCTTGGGAGGGGGCAGAGGAGGTGAAAAACTGTTTTTT.

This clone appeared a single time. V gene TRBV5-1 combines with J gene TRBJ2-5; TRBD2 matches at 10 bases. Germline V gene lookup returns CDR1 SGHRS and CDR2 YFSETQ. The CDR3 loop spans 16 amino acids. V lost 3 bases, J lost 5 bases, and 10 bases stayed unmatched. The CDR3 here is CASSYVLAGGGETQYF. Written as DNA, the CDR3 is TGCGCCAGCAGCTACGTCTTAGCGGGGGGCGGCGAGACCCAGTACTTC.

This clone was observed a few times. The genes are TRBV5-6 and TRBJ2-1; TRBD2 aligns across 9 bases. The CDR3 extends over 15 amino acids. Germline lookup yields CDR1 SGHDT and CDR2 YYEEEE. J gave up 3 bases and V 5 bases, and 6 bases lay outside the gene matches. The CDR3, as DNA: TGTGCCAGCAGGGTAGCGGGGGCCGACTACAATGAGCAGTTCTTC. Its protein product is CASRVAGADYNEQFF.

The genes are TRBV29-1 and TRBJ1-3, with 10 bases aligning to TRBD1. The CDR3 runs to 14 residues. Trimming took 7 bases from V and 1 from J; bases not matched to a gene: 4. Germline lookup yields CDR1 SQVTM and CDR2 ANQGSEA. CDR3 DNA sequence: TGCAGCGCTCGGGACAGGGGTTCTGGAAACACCATATATTTT. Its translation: CSARDRGSGNTIYF. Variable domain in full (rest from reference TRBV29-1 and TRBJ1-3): SAVISQKPSRDICQRGTSLTIQCQVDSQVTMMFWYRQQPGQSLTLIATANQGSEATYESGFVIDKFPISRPNLTFSTLTVSNMSPEDSSIYLCSARDRGSGNTIYFGEGSWLTVV.

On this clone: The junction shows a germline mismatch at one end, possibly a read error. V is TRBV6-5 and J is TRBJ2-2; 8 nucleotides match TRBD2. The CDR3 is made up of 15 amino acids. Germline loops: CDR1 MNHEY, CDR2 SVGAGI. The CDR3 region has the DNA TGTGCCGGCAGGAGGGGACTAGAGAACACCGGGGAGCTGTTTTTT. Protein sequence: CAGRRGLENTGELFF.

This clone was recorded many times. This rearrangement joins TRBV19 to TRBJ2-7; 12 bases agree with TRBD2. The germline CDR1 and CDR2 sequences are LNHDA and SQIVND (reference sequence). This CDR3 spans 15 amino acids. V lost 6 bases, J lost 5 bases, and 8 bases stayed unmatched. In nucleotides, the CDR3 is TGTGCCAGTAGAAAATCTAGCGGGGGGGCCCACGAGCAGTACTTC. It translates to CASRKSSGGAHEQYF. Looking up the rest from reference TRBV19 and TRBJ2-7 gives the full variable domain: DGGITQSPKYLFRKEGQNVTLSCEQNLNHDAMYWYRQDPGQGLRLIYYSQIVNDFQKGDIAEGYSVSREKKESFPLTVTSAQKNPTAFYLCASRKSSGGAHEQYFGPGTRLTVT.

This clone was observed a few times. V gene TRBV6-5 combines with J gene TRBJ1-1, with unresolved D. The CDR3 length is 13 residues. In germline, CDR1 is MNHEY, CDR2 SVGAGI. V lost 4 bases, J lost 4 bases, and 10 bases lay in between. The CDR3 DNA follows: TGTGCCAGCAGTTTTACGGAGGGCACTGAAGCTTTCTTT. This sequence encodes CASSFTEGTEAFF.